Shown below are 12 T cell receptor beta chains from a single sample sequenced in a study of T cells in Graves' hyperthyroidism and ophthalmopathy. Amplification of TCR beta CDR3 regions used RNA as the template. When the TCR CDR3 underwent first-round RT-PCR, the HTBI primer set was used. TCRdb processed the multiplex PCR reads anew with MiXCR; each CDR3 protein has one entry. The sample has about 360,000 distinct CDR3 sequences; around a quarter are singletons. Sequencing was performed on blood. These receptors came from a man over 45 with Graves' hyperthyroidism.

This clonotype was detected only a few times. The CDR3 spells CASSFEALSNSPLHF. As DNA, the CDR3 is TGTGCCAGCAGTTTTGAGGCTCTCTCAAATTCACCCCTCCACTTT. The genes are TRBV28 and TRBJ1-6; D ambiguous. Germline V CDR1 and CDR2: MDHEN, SYDVKM. Trimming cost V 3 bases and J 7 bases, with 13 bases left between them. This CDR3 contains 15 residues.

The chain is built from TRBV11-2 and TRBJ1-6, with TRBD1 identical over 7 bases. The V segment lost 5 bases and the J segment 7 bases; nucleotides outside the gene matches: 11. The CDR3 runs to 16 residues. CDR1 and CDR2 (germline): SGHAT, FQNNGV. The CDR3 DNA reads TGTGCCAGCAGCATGAAGTCCGGGACAGTCAATTCACCCCTCCACTTT. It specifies CASSMKSGTVNSPLHF.

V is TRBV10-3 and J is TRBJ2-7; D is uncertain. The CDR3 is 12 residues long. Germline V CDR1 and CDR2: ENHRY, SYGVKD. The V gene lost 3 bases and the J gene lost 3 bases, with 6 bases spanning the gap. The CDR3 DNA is TGTGCCATCAGTGATTCTTACTACGAGCAGTACTTC. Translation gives CAISDSYYEQYF.

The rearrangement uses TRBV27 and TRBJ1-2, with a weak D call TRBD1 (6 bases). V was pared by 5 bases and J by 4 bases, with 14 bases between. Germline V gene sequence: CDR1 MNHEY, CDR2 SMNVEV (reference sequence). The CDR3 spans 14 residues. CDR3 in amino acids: CASSPLGQIYGYTF. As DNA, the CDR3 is TGTGCCAGCAGTCCCCTTGGACAGATCTATGGCTACACCTTC.

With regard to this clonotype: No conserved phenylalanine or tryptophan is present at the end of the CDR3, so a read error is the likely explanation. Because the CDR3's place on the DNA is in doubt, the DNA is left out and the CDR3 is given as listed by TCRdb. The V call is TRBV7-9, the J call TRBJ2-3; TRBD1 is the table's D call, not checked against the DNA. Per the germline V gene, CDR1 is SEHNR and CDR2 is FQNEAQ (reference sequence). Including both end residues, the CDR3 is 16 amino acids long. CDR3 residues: CASSLRDRGMTDTQSS.

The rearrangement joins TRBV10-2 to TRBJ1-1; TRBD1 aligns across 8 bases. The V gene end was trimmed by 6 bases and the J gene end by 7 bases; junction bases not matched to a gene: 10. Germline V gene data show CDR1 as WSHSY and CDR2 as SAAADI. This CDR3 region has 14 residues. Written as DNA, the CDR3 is TGCGCCAGCAGAGACAGGGGAATCTCCGGTGAAGCTTTCTTT. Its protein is CASRDRGISGEAFF.

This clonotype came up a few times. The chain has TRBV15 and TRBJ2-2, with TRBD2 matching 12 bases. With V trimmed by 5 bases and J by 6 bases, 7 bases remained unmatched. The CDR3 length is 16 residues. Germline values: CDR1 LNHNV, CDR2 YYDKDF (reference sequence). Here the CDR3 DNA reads TGTGCCACCAGCTCCGAACTAGCGGGAGGCTCCGGGGAGCTGTTTTTT. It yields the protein CATSSELAGGSGELFF.

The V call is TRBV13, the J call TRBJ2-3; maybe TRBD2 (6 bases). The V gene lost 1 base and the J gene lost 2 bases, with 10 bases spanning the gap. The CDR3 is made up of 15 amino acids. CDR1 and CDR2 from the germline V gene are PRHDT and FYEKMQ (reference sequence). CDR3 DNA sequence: TGTGCCAGCAGCTTAGATGGACTACCCACAGATACGCAGTATTTT. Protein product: CASSLDGLPTDTQYF. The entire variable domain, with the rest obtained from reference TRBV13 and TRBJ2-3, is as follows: AAGVIQSPRHLIKEKRETATLKCYPIPRHDTVYWYQQGPGQDPQFLISFYEKMQSDKGSIPDRFSAQQFSDYHSELNMSSLELGDSALYFCASSLDGLPTDTQYFGPGTRLTVL.

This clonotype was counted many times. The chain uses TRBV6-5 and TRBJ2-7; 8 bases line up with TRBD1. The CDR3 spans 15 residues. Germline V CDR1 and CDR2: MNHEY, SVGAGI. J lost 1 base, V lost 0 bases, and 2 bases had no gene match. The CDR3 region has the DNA TGTGCCAGCAGTTACTCCGGGACAGGTTCCTACGAGCAGTACTTC. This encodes CASSYSGTGSYEQYF.

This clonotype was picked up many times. CDR3 sequence reads: CASSSGTGGNEQFF. The CDR3 nucleotides are TGTGCCAGCAGTTCCGGGACAGGGGGCAATGAGCAGTTCTTC. The J gene is TRBJ2-1, the V gene TRBV2; 11 bases agree with TRBD1. CDR1 and CDR2 (germline): SNHLY, FYNNEI. The V and J ends lost 5 bases and 6 bases, in that order; junction bases with no gene match: 3. This CDR3 spans 14 amino acids.

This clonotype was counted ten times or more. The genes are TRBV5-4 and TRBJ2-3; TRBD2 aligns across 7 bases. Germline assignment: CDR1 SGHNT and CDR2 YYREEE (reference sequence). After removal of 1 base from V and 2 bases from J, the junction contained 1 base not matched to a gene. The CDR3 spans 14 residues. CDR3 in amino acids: CASSLSGDTDTQYF. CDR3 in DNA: TGTGCCAGCAGCTTGAGCGGGGACACAGATACGCAGTATTTT.

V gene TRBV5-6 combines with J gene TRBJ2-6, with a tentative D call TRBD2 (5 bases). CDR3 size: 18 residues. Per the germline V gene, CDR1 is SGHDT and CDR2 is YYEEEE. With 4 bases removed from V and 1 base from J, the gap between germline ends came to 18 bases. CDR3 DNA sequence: TGTGCCAGCAGCACGCGCCGGGATTTCCTTTCTGGGGCCAACGTCCTGACTTTC. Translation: CASSTRRDFLSGANVLTF.